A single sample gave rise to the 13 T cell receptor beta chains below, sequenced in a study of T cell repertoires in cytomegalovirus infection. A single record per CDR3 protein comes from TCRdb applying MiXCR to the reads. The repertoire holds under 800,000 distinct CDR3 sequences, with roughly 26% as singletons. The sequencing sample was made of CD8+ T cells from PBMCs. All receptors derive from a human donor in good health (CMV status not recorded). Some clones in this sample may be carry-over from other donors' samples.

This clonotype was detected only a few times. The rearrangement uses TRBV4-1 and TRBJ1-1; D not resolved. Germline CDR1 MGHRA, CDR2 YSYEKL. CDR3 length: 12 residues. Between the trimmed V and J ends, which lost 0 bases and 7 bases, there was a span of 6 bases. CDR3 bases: TGCGCCAGCAGCCAAGATCTGGGTGAAGCTTTCTTT. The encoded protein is CASSQDLGEAFF.

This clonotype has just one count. CDR3 amino acids: CSVEDGGTSSDAFF. CDR3 coding DNA: TGCAGCGTTGAAGATGGGGGGACTTCGTCGGATGCTTTCTTT. This chain uses TRBV29-1 with TRBJ1-1; perhaps TRBD1 as D (5 bases). CDR1 and CDR2 (germline): SQVTM, ANQGSEA. V was cut by 0 bases and J by 11 bases, with 19 bases left in between. The CDR3 consists of 14 residues.

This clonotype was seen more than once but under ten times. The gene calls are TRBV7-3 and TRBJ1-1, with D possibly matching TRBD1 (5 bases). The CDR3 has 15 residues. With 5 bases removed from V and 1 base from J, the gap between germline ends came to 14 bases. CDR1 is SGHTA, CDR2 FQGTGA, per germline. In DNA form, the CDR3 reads TGTGCCAGCAGCCTATCAGGGAGGGGGAACACTGAAGCTTTCTTT. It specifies CASSLSGRGNTEAFF.

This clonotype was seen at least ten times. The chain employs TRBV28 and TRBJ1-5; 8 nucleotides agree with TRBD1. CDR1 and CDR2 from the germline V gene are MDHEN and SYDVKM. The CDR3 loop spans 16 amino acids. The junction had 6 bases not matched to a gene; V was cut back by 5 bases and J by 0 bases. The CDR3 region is CASSEGTGFSNQPQHF. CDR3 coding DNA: TGTGCCAGCAGTGAAGGGACAGGTTTTAGCAATCAGCCCCAGCATTTT.

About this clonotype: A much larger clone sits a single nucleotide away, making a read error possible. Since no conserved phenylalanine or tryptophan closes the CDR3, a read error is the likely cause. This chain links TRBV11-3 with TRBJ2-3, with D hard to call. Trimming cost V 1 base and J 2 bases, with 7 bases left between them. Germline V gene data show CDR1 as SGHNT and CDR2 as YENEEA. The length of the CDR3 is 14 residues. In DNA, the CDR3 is TGTGCCAGCAGCTTAGGCCAGGACACAGATACGCAGTATCTT. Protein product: CASSLGQDTDTQYL.

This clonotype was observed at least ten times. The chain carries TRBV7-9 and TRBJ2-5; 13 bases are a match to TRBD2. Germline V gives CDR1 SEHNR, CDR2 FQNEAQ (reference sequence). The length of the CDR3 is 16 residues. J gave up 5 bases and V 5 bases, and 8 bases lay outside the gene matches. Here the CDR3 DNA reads TGTGCCAGCAGCCACCGGACTAGCGGGGGATATGAGACCCAGTACTTC. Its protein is CASSHRTSGGYETQYF. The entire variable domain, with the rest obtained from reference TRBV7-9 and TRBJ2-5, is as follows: DTGVSQNPRHKITKRGQNVTFRCDPISEHNRLYWYRQTLGQGPEFLTYFQNEAQLEKSRLLSDRFSAERPKGSFSTLEIQRTEQGDSAMYLCASSHRTSGGYETQYFGPGTRLLVL.

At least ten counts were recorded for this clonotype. The CDR3 DNA reads TGTGCTAGTAGAGGGGGCAGCGGTACTGAAGCTTTCTTT. As protein: CASRGGSGTEAFF. The genes are TRBV12-5 and TRBJ1-1, with 7 bases fitting TRBD1. The V gene end was trimmed by 8 bases and the J gene end by 5 bases; junction bases not matched to a gene: 8. Germline V lookup: CDR1 LGHNT, CDR2 FRNRAP. This CDR3 has 13 amino acids.

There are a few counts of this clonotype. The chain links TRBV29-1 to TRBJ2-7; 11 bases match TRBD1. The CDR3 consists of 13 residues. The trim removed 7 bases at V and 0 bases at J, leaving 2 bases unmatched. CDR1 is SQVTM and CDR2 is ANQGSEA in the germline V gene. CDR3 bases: TGCAGCGCCGGACAGGGGGCCTCCTACGAGCAGTACTTC. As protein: CSAGQGASYEQYF.

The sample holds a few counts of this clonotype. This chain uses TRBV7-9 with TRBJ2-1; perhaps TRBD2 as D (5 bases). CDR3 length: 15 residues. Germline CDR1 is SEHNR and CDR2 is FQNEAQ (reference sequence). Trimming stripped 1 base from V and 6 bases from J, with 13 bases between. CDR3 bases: TGTGCCAGCAGCTTAGTACTCCGAGGGATCAATGAGCAGTTCTTC. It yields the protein CASSLVLRGINEQFF. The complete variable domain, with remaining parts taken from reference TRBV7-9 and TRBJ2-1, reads DTGVSQNPRHKITKRGQNVTFRCDPISEHNRLYWYRQTLGQGPEFLTYFQNEAQLEKSRLLSDRFSAERPKGSFSTLEIQRTEQGDSAMYLCASSLVLRGINEQFFGPGTRLTVL.

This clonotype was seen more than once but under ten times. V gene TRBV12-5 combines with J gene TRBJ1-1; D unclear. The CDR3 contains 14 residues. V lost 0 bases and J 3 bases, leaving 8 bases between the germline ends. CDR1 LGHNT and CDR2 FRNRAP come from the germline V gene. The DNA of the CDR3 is TGTGCTAGTGGTTTGGTAAAGGGATACACTGAAGCTTTCTTT. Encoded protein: CASGLVKGYTEAFF.

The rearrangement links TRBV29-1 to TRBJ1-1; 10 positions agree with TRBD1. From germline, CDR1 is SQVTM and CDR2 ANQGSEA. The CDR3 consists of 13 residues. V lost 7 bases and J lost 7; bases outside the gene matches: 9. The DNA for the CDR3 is TGCAGCGCCCGCCCGGGACAGGGGATTGAAGCTTTCTTT. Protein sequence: CSARPGQGIEAFF.

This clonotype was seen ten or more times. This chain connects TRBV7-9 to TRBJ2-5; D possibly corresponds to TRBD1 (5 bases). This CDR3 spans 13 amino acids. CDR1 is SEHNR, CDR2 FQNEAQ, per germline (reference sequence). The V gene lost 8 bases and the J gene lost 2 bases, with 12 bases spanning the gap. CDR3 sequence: CASHRTLQETQYF. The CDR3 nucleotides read TGTGCCAGCCACCGGACATTGCAAGAGACCCAGTACTTC.

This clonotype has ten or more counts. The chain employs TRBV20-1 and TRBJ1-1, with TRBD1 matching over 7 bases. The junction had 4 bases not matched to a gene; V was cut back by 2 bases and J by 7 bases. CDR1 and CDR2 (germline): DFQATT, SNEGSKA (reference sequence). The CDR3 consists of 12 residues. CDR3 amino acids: CSARQGDVEAFF. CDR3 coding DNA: TGCAGTGCTAGACAGGGGGACGTTGAAGCTTTCTTT.